Below, 3 T cell receptor beta chains from the same sample are listed, as sequenced in a study of T-cell reconstitution after alpha-beta-depleted transplantation in children. For TCRbeta, the library was prepared with unique molecular identifiers. TCRdb itself ran the PCR reads through MiXCR, one entry per CDR3 protein. This sample carries roughly 200,000 distinct CDR3 sequences, 8.4% of them seen once, and the ten largest clones take about 40%. The input for sequencing was PBMCs, mostly from graft donor cells, taken 360 days after TCRalphabeta/CD19-depleted stem cell transplant. All receptors derive from a male patient aged 2 to 9 who had a stem cell transplant for acute myeloid leukemia, so the T cells may come from the graft donor.

V and J are TRBV10-3 and TRBJ1-6; TRBD1 is a possible D gene (5 bases). V was cut by 0 bases and J by 9 bases, with 15 bases left in between. This CDR3 spans 16 amino acids. In germline, CDR1 is ENHRY, CDR2 SYGVKD. CDR3 protein: CAISESKWGPVSPLHF. In DNA, the CDR3 is TGTGCCATCAGTGAGTCGAAATGGGGACCAGTTTCACCCCTCCACTTT.

This clonotype appeared a few times. The chain links TRBV20-1 to TRBJ2-5, with 16 bases identical to TRBD2. CDR1 and CDR2 (germline): DFQATT, SNEGSKA (reference sequence). J lost 1 base, V lost 3 bases, and 8 bases had no gene match. CDR3 length equals 18 residues. The CDR3 DNA reads TGCAGTGCTAGCTCGGGACTAGCGGGAGGGTCCTCCCAAGAGACCCAGTACTTC. This codes for CSASSGLAGGSSQETQYF.

This clonotype has a count of ten or more. J is TRBJ2-2 and V is TRBV10-3; the match to TRBD2 covers 7 bases. With 8 bases clipped from V and 4 bases from J, the junction kept 10 bases outside the gene matches. Germline values: CDR1 ENHRY, CDR2 SYGVKD. The CDR3 is 15 residues long. CDR3 sequence reads: CAISGASGVTGELFF. CDR3 nucleotide sequence: TGTGCCATCTCCGGGGCCAGCGGGGTCACCGGGGAGCTGTTTTTT.